This T cell receptor (beta chain) was sequenced in a study of blood T cells in healthy people across ages. Donors were systemically healthy Caucasian individuals from Russia aged about 6 to 90 years. Germline CDR1 and CDR2: SGDLS and YYNGEE. Between the trimmed V and J ends, which lost 3 bases and 2 bases, there was a span of 9 bases. The CDR3 consists of 14 residues. Next came a second PCR, run for about 6 to 11 cycles, which used a sample-barcoded 5' primer along with a J-beta primer mix. TCRdb recomputed calls from the 5' RACE reads with MiXCR, one row per CDR3 protein. This table has hundreds of thousands of distinct CDR3 sequences, roughly 50% appearing once.

This TCR was recovered from a woman in her fifties or sixties in good health. The chain links TRBV9 to TRBJ2-1; no definite D call. The sample taken for sequencing was blood. The CDR3 here is CASSENLAYNEQFF. For the CDR3, the DNA is TGTGCCAGCAGCGAGAACCTTGCCTACAATGAGCAGTTCTTC.